The next 27 T cell receptor beta chains were all read from a single sample in a study of cytomegalovirus exposure and HLA in healthy donors (dated by TCRdb to 2017 to 2019). The method was the immunoSEQ multiplex PCR assay. The clones in this table, taken by TCRdb from immuneACCESS, are in-frame only. Not every clone is retained; where verified, under half of the shortfall comes from an unresolved V gene, and the cause of the rest is unknown. The sample table lists 150,000 to 200,000 clones, about 90% of them with a count of one. Of the sample, about 6% falls within the top ten clones. The sample was PBMCs. These receptors came from a woman under 40 in good health and CMV-seronegative.

The chain couples TRBV5-4 to TRBJ1-1; no clear D gene. The CDR3 spans 13 residues. V was clipped by 2 bases and J by 3 bases, with 8 bases between them. The germline CDR1 and CDR2 sequences are SGHNT and YYREEE (reference sequence). This CDR3 is CASSLLADTEAFF. The CDR3 DNA reads as TGTGCCAGCAGCTTATTGGCGGACACTGAAGCTTTCTTT.

As DNA, the CDR3 is TGTGCCAGCAGTGCAACCGACAGTGCCTACGAGCAGTACTTC. Encoded protein: CASSATDSAYEQYF. The rearrangement links TRBV27 to TRBJ2-7, with TRBD1 as a possible D gene (5 bases). The V end was cut by 5 bases, the J end by 2 bases, with 13 bases between. Germline CDR1 MNHEY, CDR2 SMNVEV (reference sequence). The CDR3 covers 14 residues.

The gene calls are TRBV28 and TRBJ2-1; D not resolved. CDR1 and CDR2 from the germline V gene are MDHEN and SYDVKM. The CDR3 spans 13 residues. Trimming took off 3 bases at V and 0 bases at J, with 3 bases between the two ends. The CDR3, as DNA: TGTGCCAGCAGTTTCAGCTCCTACAATGAGCAGTTCTTC. This translates into CASSFSSYNEQFF.

The J gene is TRBJ1-1, the V gene TRBV6-1, with D uncertain. CDR3 length equals 13 residues. V lost 1 base and J 5 bases, leaving 8 bases between the germline ends. Germline lookup yields CDR1 MNHNS and CDR2 SASEGT. In nucleotides, the CDR3 is TGTGCCAGCAGTGAAGGGGTGGGGACTGAAGCTTTCTTT. Translated, it gives CASSEGVGTEAFF.

The gene calls are TRBV5-1 and TRBJ2-7; 8 positions agree with TRBD1. Germline V gene data show CDR1 as SGHRS and CDR2 as YFSETQ. The junction had 3 bases not matched to a gene; V was cut back by 1 base and J by 3 bases. The CDR3 loop spans 14 amino acids. This chain's CDR3 is CASSLRTGSYEQYF. For the CDR3, the DNA is TGCGCCAGCAGCTTGCGGACAGGGAGCTACGAGCAGTACTTC.

V gene TRBV30 combines with J gene TRBJ2-2, with D hard to call. Germline assignment: CDR1 GTSNPN and CDR2 SVGIG (reference sequence). The CDR3 spans 13 residues. V dropped 3 bases and J dropped 2 bases, with 7 bases sitting between them. In nucleotides, the CDR3 is TGTGCCTGGAGGTTCATCAACACCGGGGAGCTGTTTTTT. Amino acids: CAWRFINTGELFF.

The chain recombines TRBV19 with TRBJ2-5, with TRBD1 matching over 7 bases. CDR1 and CDR2 from the germline V gene are LNHDA and SQIVND (reference sequence). The CDR3 loop spans 13 amino acids. V dropped 7 bases and J dropped 4; count of bases not matched to a gene: 6. This CDR3 reads CASTQTGSETQYF. CDR3 nucleotides: TGTGCCAGTACCCAGACAGGGTCAGAGACCCAGTACTTC.

The sample holds a few counts of this clone. The V and J genes are TRBV4-2 and TRBJ2-2; TRBD1 agrees at 9 bases. The V and J ends lost 0 bases and 5 bases, in that order; junction bases with no gene match: 4. The CDR3 runs to 16 residues. Germline V gene lookup returns CDR1 LGHNA and CDR2 YNFKEQ. The CDR3 coding sequence is TGTGCCAGCAGCCAAGAACAGGGGGCATCGACCGGGGAGCTGTTTTTT. Its protein product is CASSQEQGASTGELFF.

The V and J genes are TRBV7-8 and TRBJ2-1; 8 nucleotides match TRBD2. Trimming took 0 bases from V and 10 from J; bases not matched to a gene: 14. The CDR3 totals 17 residues. Germline CDR1 is SGHVS and CDR2 is FQNEAQ. The DNA for the CDR3 is TGTGCCAGCAGCTTAGCTCCGCCGGGACTAGGGATCGGCGAGCAGTTCTTC. Encoded protein: CASSLAPPGLGIGEQFF.

This chain links TRBV4-1 with TRBJ1-5; D is unresolved. This CDR3 contains 14 residues. Germline CDR1 and CDR2: MGHRA and YSYEKL. V shed 1 base and J shed 4 bases, with 8 bases lying between them. The CDR3: CASSQGRENQPQHF. The CDR3 DNA reads TGCGCCAGCAGCCAAGGACGGGAAAATCAGCCCCAGCATTTT.

The V call is TRBV7-9, the J call TRBJ1-4; no firm D call. The CDR3 length is 14 residues. Trimming stripped 5 bases from V and 7 bases from J, with 14 bases between. CDR1 and CDR2 (germline): SEHNR, FQNEAQ (reference sequence). This chain's CDR3 is CASSTGPPSEKLFF. CDR3 in DNA: TGTGCCAGCAGCACCGGACCCCCTAGTGAAAAACTGTTTTTT.

The chain combines TRBV27 with TRBJ2-7; TRBD1 might be the D (6 bases). V shed 5 bases and J shed 4 bases, with 9 bases lying between them. Germline V gene data show CDR1 as MNHEY and CDR2 as SMNVEV (reference sequence). The CDR3 is 12 amino acids. CDR3 residues: CASSPTGYEQYF. In DNA form, the CDR3 reads TGTGCCAGCAGTCCGACAGGTTACGAGCAGTACTTC.

V is TRBV27 and J is TRBJ1-5; 10 bases map to TRBD1. This CDR3 has 16 residues. The germline V gene encodes CDR1 MNHEY and CDR2 SMNVEV (reference sequence). V shed 5 bases, J shed 6 bases, and the junction held 10 bases outside the gene matches. The CDR3, as DNA: TGTGCCAGCAGTGCGAAGACAGGGGGCGCGGGTCAGCCCCAGCATTTT. Its protein product is CASSAKTGGAGQPQHF.

The chain employs TRBV25-1 and TRBJ2-1; D uncertain. V gave up 2 bases and J gave up 4 bases, with 6 bases separating them. Germline V CDR1 and CDR2: MGHDK, SYGVNS. CDR3 length: 13 residues. The CDR3 here is CASSEGQYNEQFF. CDR3 DNA: TGTGCCAGCAGTGAAGGTCAGTACAATGAGCAGTTCTTC. Filled out from reference TRBV25-1 and TRBJ2-1, the complete variable domain reads EADIYQTPRYLVIGTGKKITLECSQTMGHDKMYWYQQDPGMELHLIHYSYGVNSTEKGDLSSESTVSRIRTEHFPLTLESARPSHTSQYLCASSEGQYNEQFFGPGTRLTVL.

Many counts were recorded for this clone. In DNA, the CDR3 is TGTGCCAGCAGCTCCGGACAGGGGACTTACAATGAGCAGTTCTTC. It encodes CASSSGQGTYNEQFF. This sequence joins TRBV7-6 and TRBJ2-1; 9 bases are shared with TRBD1. This CDR3 has 15 residues. With 4 bases clipped from V and 4 bases from J, the junction kept 5 bases outside the gene matches. Germline CDR1 SGHVS, CDR2 FNYEAQ.

V and J are TRBV4-1 and TRBJ2-7, with D possibly matching TRBD1 (6 bases). The CDR3 has 15 residues. The V gene's germline CDR1 is MGHRA and CDR2 YSYEKL. Trimming took off 2 bases at V and 0 bases at J, with 11 bases between the two ends. CDR3 coding DNA: TGCGCCAGCAGCCAAACCCGGGACACCTCCTACGAGCAGTACTTC. Protein product: CASSQTRDTSYEQYF.

This rearrangement joins TRBV18 to TRBJ1-1; D is possibly TRBD1 (6 bases). The CDR3 is made up of 15 amino acids. V was cut by 3 bases and J by 4 bases, with 15 bases left in between. Germline CDR1 KGHSH, CDR2 LQKENI. CDR3 in DNA: TGTGCCAGCTCACCCGAAAGCAGGGGTGTCACTGAAGCTTTCTTT. Protein product: CASSPESRGVTEAFF.

The chain couples TRBV6-4 to TRBJ1-2, with 9 nucleotides matching TRBD1. This CDR3 is built from 15 residues. Trimming removed 2 bases from V and 8 bases from J; junction bases left unmatched: 9. CDR1 is MRHNA and CDR2 is SNTAGT in the germline V gene. For the CDR3, the DNA is TGTGCCAGCAGTGACGAACCGACAGGGGGAAAAGGCTACACCTTC. Protein product: CASSDEPTGGKGYTF.

This rearrangement joins TRBV7-9 to TRBJ2-7, with 12 bases identical to TRBD2. Germline CDR1 and CDR2: SEHNR and FQNEAQ (reference sequence). The CDR3 runs 15 residues. V shed 4 bases, J shed 3 bases, and the junction held 4 bases outside the gene matches. The CDR3 DNA follows: TGTGCCAGCAGCTCTCGACTAGCGGGAGACTACGAGCAGTACTTC. It codes for CASSSRLAGDYEQYF.

This clone was picked up one time. The chain recombines TRBV13 with TRBJ1-1, with D tentatively TRBD1 (5 bases). V dropped 2 bases and J dropped 0 bases, with 13 bases sitting between them. Germline CDR1 reads PRHDT; CDR2 reads FYEKMQ (reference sequence). This CDR3 spans 16 amino acids. The CDR3 region is CASSLMAGHMNTEAFF. In DNA, the CDR3 is TGTGCCAGCAGCTTAATGGCAGGACACATGAACACTGAAGCTTTCTTT.

This clone has a single count. This chain uses TRBV6-5 with TRBJ2-3, with D uncertain. V lost 0 bases and J lost 4, with 8 bases in between. CDR3 length: 14 amino acids. The germline V gene encodes CDR1 MNHEY and CDR2 SVGAGI. The chain's CDR3 is CASSYSRNPDTQYF. DNA for the CDR3: TGTGCCAGCAGTTACTCACGAAACCCAGATACGCAGTATTTT.

This clone occurred once. The chain employs TRBV6-5 and TRBJ2-5; D is undetermined. Germline loops: CDR1 MNHEY, CDR2 SVGAGI. The length of the CDR3 is 15 residues. Deletions cut 6 bases from V and 0 bases from J, with 14 bases between. The CDR3 region has the DNA TGTGCCAGCAGACCAGACCCTCTCGACCAAGAGACCCAGTACTTC. Translation gives CASRPDPLDQETQYF.

The CDR3 nucleotides are TGTGCCAGGAGACAGGGACCGGAGGGGTCACACAATGAGCAGTTCTTC. Protein sequence: CARRQGPEGSHNEQFF. The chain has TRBV6-8 and TRBJ2-1; D may be TRBD1 (7 bases). This CDR3 spans 16 amino acids. Germline V CDR1 and CDR2: MNHGY, SAAAGT. V gave up 9 bases and J gave up 5 bases, with 23 bases separating them.

The chain has TRBV11-2 and TRBJ2-1, with D possibly TRBD2 on 6 matching bases. The CDR3 loop spans 16 amino acids. With 1 base removed from V and 4 bases from J, the gap between germline ends came to 14 bases. CDR1 is SGHAT, CDR2 FQNNGV, per germline. The CDR3 region is CASSLVFGGAYNEQFF. The CDR3 nucleotides are TGTGCCAGCAGCTTAGTATTTGGCGGGGCATACAATGAGCAGTTCTTC.

This chain links TRBV29-1 with TRBJ2-1, with 7 positions matching TRBD1. V lost 7 bases, J lost 2 bases, and 5 bases stayed unmatched. From germline, CDR1 is SQVTM and CDR2 ANQGSEA. The CDR3 extends over 13 amino acids. CDR3 in amino acids: CSAGTATYNEQFF. Here the CDR3 DNA reads TGCAGCGCCGGGACAGCTACCTACAATGAGCAGTTCTTC.

This chain links TRBV7-2 with TRBJ2-2; D call uncertain. Germline lookup yields CDR1 SGHTA and CDR2 FQGNSA. Trimming removed 0 bases from V and 4 bases from J, with 15 bases in between. This CDR3 comprises 17 residues. The CDR3 nucleotides read TGTGCCAGCAGCTTAGCGCTCCTGATGCGAGGCACCGGGGAGCTGTTTTTT. Amino acid sequence: CASSLALLMRGTGELFF.

The chain links TRBV19 to TRBJ2-3; D not resolved. Germline CDR1 and CDR2: LNHDA and SQIVND (reference sequence). Trimming took 3 bases from V and 0 from J, leaving 7 bases between them. CDR3 length equals 14 residues. CDR3 DNA: TGTGCCAGTAGTATTGGCCCTAGCACAGATACGCAGTATTTT. As protein: CASSIGPSTDTQYF. Filled out from reference TRBV19 and TRBJ2-3, the complete variable domain reads DGGITQSPKYLFRKEGQNVTLSCEQNLNHDAMYWYRQDPGQGLRLIYYSQIVNDFQKGDIAEGYSVSREKKESFPLTVTSAQKNPTAFYLCASSIGPSTDTQYFGPGTRLTVL.